Sequencing of this T cell receptor (beta chain) was carried out in a study of OX40 agonist ivuxolimab in advanced cancers. Study-level background: Having had anti-PD-1, anti-PD-L1 or anti-CTLA-4 therapy before was allowed, and roughly 40% had some.

V lost 6 bases and J lost 5; bases outside the gene matches: 7. The CDR3 spans 15 residues. Germline CDR1 reads MDHEN; CDR2 reads SYDVKM. General study findings and limits: Averaged across samples, CD8+ T cells carried more expanded clones than CD4+ did.

Generated by immunoSEQ multiplex PCR, the TCRdb table keeps only in-frame clones and is missing some. Of fewer than 4,000 clones listed, around 90% are singletons. Remarks on this clone: Its specificity is not known.

This material consisted of CD4+ or CD8+ T cells sorted from blood, taken in a trial of the OX40 agonist ivuxolimab. The chain recombines TRBV28 with TRBJ2-1; TRBD1 matches 10 bases. This TCR came from an adult with an advanced solid tumor such as melanoma, head and neck, liver or kidney cancer. CDR3 amino acids: CASRPPGTGDNEQFF. For the CDR3, the DNA is TGTGCCAGCAGGCCACCCGGGACAGGGGACAATGAGCAGTTCTTC.